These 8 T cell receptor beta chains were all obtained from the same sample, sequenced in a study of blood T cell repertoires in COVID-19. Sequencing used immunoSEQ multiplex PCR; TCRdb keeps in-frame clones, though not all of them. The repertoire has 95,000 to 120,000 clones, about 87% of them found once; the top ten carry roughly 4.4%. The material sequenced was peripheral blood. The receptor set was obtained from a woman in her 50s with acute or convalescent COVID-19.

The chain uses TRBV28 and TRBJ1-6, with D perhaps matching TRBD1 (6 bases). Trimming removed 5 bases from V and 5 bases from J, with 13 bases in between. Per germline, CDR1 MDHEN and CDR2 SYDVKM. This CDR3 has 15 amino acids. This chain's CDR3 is CASSSGQSNNSPLHF. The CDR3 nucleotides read TGTGCCAGCAGTAGTGGACAGTCAAATAATTCACCCCTCCACTTT.

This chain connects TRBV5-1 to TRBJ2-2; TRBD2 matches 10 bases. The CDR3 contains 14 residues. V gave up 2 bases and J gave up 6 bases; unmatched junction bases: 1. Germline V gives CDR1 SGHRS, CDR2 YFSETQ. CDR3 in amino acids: CASSLAGGPGELFF. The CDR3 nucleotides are TGCGCCAGCAGCTTAGCGGGGGGGCCCGGGGAGCTGTTTTTT. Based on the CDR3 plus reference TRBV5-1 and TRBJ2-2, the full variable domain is KAGVTQTPRYLIKTRGQQVTLSCSPISGHRSVSWYQQTPGQGLQFLFEYFSETQRNKGNFPGRFSGRQFSNSRSEMNVSTLELGDSALYLCASSLAGGPGELFFGEGSRLTVL.

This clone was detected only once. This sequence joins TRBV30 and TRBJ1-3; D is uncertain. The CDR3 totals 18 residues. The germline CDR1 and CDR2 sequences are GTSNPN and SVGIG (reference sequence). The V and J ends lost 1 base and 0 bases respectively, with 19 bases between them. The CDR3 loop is CAWSATILGFGSGNTIYF. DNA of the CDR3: TGTGCCTGGAGTGCTACCATCCTAGGTTTTGGCTCTGGAAACACCATATATTTT.

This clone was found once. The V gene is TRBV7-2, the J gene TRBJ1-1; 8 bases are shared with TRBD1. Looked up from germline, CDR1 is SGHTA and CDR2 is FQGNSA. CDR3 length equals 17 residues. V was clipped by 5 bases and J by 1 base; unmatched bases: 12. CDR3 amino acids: CASSNDQGAGANTEAFF. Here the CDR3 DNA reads TGTGCCAGCAGCAACGATCAGGGGGCGGGCGCGAACACTGAAGCTTTCTTT. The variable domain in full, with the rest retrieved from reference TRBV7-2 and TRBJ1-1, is GAGVSQSPSNKVTEKGKDVELRCDPISGHTALYWYRQSLGQGLEFLIYFQGNSAPDKSGLPSDRFSAERTGGSVSTLTIQRTQQEDSAVYLCASSNDQGAGANTEAFFGQGTRLTVV.

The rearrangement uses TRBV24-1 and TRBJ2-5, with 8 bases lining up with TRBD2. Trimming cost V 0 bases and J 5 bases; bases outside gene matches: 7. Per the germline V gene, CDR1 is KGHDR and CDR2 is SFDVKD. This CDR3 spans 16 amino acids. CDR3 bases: TGTGCCACCAGTGATTTGCAGAGCGGGGGCAGGGAGACCCAGTACTTC. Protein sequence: CATSDLQSGGRETQYF.

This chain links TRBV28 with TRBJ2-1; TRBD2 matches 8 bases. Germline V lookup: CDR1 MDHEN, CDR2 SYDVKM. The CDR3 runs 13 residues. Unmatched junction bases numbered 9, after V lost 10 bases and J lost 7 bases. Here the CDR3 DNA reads TGTGCCAACGGGAGGGCCGATAGAAATGAGCAGTTCTTC. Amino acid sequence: CANGRADRNEQFF.

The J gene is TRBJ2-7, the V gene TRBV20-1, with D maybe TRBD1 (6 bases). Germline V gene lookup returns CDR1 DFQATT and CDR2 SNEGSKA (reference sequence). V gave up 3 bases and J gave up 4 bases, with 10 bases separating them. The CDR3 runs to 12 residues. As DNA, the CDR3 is TGCAGTGCTAGTAACAGGGCGTACGAGCAGTACTTC. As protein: CSASNRAYEQYF.

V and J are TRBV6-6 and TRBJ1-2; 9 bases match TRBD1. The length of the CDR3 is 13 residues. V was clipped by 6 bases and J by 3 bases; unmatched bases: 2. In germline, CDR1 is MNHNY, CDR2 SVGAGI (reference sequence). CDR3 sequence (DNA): TGTGCCAGCAGACGACAGGGGGACTATGGCTACACCTTC. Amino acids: CASRRQGDYGYTF.